This T cell receptor (beta chain) comes out of a study of vaccination and CD4 T cells after COVID-19. In the study overall: The convalescents, six males and four females, included two who were Hispanic.

Germline V gives CDR1 LNHDA, CDR2 SQIVND (reference sequence). Trimming removed 3 bases at V and 0 bases at J, with 6 bases between. This CDR3 contains 14 residues. An Oncomine TCR Beta short-read assay was used to sequence the DNA from cultured CD4+ T cells. MiXCR, run by TCRdb on the PCR reads, gives a single entry per CDR3 protein. In the table there are 9,900 or so distinct CDR3 sequences, 30% of which are singletons. This clonotype was seen more than once but under ten times. Its antigen is as yet unknown. Noted treatment: approximately 9-day PBMC culture with coronavirus spike peptide pools or control peptides (ViraFEST assay). ViraFEST enlarged antigen-specific T cell populations with peptide pools and afterwards sequenced TCRs. Cultures got half-medium changes with IL-2 on days 3 and 7.

The V gene is TRBV19, the J gene TRBJ1-5; no firm D call. The TCR sequence derives from a human donor who had recovered from COVID-19. The sample was CD4+ T cells from blood, cultured in vitro, taken after SARS-CoV-2 vaccination. The CDR3 region is CASSIWASNQPQHF. The CDR3 nucleotides are TGTGCCAGTAGTATTTGGGCTAGCAATCAGCCCCAGCATTTT.